The present T cell receptor beta chain was sequenced within a study of OX40 agonist ivuxolimab in advanced cancers. For the study at large: Ivuxolimab is an agonistic anti-OX40 (CD134) antibody, and patients were treated with it. Earlier anti-PD-1, anti-PD-L1 or anti-CTLA-4 therapy was permitted; around 40% had received some. In three patients, partial responses were observed, one with hepatocellular carcinoma and two with cutaneous melanoma. Overall study results and limits: CD8+ T cells showed, on average, more clonal expansion than CD4+ cells.

As for this clone: No antigen is known for it. Additional DNA sequences in this sample encode the identical CDR3.

V shed 5 bases, J shed 6 bases, and the junction held 2 bases outside the gene matches. Germline V gene sequence: CDR1 DFQATT, CDR2 SNEGSKA (reference sequence). This CDR3 contains 11 residues. Sequencing was performed with immunoSEQ multiplex PCR; in TCRdb, only in-frame clones are kept and a portion is missing. The sample has about 37,000 clones, about 89% seen once. The specimen comprised CD4+ or CD8+ T cells sorted from blood, sampled in a trial of the OX40 agonist ivuxolimab. The gene calls are TRBV20-1 and TRBJ1-1, with 8 bases lining up with TRBD1. The TCR was taken from an adult with an advanced solid tumor such as melanoma, head and neck, liver or kidney cancer. Here the CDR3 reads CSAGQGAEAFF. CDR3 DNA sequence: TGCAGTGCTGGACAGGGCGCTGAAGCTTTCTTT.